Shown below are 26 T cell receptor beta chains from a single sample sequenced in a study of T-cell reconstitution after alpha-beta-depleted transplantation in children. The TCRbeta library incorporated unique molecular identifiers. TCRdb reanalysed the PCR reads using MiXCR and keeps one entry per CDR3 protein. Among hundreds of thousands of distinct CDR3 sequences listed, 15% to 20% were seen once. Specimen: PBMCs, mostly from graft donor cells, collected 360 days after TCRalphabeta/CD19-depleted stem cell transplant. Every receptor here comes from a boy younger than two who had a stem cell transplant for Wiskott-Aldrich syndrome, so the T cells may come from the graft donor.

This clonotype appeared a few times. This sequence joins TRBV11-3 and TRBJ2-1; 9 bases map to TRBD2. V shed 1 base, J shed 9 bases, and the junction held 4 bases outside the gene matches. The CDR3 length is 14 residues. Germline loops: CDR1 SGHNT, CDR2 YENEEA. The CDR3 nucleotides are TGTGCCAGCAGCTTAGGAGTAGCGGGGGCTGAGCAGTTCTTC. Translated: CASSLGVAGAEQFF.

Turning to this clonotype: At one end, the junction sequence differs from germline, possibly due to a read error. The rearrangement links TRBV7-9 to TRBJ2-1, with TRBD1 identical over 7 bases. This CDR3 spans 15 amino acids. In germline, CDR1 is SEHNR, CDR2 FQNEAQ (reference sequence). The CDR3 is CASILTGAPGNEQFF. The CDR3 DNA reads TGTGCCAGCATCTTAACAGGGGCCCCGGGCAATGAGCAGTTCTTC.

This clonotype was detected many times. Here the CDR3 reads CASRGGRGAGELFF. The CDR3 nucleotides read TGTGCCAGCAGAGGGGGGAGAGGTGCCGGGGAGCTGTTTTTT. The rearrangement joins TRBV12-3 or TRBV12-4 to TRBJ2-2; D may match TRBD1 or TRBD2 (6 bases each). V lost 6 bases to trimming and J lost 6 bases, with 14 bases between them. This CDR3 has 14 amino acids.

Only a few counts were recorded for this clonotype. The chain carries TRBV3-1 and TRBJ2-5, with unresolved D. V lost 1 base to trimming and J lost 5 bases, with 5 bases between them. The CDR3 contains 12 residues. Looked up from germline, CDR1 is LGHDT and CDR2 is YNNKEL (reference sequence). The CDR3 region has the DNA TGTGCCAGCAGCCAAGGCTGGGAGACCCAGTACTTC. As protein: CASSQGWETQYF.

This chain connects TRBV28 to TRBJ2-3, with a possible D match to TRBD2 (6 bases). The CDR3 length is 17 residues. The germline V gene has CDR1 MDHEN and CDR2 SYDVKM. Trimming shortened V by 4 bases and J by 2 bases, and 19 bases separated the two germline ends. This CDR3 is CASSYPLAAHFTDTQYF. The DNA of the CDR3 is TGTGCCAGCAGTTACCCCTTAGCGGCCCACTTCACAGATACGCAGTATTTT.

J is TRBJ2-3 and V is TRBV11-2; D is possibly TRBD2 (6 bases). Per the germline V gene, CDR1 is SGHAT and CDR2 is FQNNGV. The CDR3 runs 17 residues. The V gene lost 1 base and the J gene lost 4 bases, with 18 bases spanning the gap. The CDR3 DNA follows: TGTGCCAGCAGCTTAGTACGAGGTGGGGGGTTGGCAGATACGCAGTATTTT. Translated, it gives CASSLVRGGGLADTQYF.

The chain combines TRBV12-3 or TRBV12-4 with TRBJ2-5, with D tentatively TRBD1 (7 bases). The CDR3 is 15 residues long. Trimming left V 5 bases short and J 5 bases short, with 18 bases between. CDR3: CASSPRDRIRETQYF. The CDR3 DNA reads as TGTGCCAGCAGTCCGCGGGACAGAATAAGGGAGACCCAGTACTTC.

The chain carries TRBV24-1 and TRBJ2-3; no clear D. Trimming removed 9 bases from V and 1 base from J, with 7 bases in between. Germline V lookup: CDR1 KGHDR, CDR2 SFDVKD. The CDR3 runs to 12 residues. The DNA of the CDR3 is TGTGCCACCGGAGAGGGCACAGATACGCAGTATTTT. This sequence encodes CATGEGTDTQYF.

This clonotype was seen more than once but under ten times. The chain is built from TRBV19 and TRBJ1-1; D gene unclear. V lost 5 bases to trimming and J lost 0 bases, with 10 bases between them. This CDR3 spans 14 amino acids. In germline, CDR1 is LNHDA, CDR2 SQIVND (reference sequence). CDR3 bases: TGTGCCAGTAGTTCCCACATTATGAACACTGAAGCTTTCTTT. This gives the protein CASSSHIMNTEAFF.

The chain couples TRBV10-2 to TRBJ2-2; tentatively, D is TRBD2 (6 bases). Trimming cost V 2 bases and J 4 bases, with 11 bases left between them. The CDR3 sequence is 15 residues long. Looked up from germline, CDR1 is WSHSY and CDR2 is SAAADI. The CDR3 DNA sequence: TGCGCCAGCAGTGAGATCGGGGGTGGCACCGGGGAGCTGTTTTTT. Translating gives CASSEIGGGTGELFF.

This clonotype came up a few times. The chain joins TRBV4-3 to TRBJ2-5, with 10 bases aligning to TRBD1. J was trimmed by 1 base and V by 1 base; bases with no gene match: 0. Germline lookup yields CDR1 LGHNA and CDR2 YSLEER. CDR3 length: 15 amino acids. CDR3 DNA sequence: TGCGCCAGCAGCCAAGGGGACAGGGGCCAAGAGACCCAGTACTTC. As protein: CASSQGDRGQETQYF.

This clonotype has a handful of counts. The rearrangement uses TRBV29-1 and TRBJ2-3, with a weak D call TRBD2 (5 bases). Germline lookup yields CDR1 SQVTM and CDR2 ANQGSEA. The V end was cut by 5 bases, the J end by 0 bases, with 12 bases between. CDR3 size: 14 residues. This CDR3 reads CSVRTATSTDTQYF. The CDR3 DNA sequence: TGCAGCGTTAGGACTGCCACTAGCACAGATACGCAGTATTTT.

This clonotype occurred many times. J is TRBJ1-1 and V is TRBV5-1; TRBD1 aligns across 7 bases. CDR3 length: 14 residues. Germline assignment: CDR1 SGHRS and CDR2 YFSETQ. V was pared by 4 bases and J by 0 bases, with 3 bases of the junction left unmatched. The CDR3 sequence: CASSSDRVNTEAFF. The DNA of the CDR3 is TGCGCCAGCAGCAGTGACAGGGTGAACACTGAAGCTTTCTTT.

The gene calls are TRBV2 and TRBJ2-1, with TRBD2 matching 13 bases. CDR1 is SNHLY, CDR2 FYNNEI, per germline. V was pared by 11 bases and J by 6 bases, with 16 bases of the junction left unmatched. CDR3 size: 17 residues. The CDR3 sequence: CAFSSRTSGRGSNEQFF. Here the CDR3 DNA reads TGTGCCTTCAGCTCCAGGACTAGCGGGAGAGGTAGCAATGAGCAGTTCTTC.

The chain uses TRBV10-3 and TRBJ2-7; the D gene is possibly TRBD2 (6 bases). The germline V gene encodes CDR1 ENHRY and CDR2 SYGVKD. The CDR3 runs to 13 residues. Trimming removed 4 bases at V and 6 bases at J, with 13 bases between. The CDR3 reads CAISGETRSEQYF. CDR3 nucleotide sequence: TGTGCCATCAGTGGGGAGACTAGGAGCGAGCAGTACTTC.

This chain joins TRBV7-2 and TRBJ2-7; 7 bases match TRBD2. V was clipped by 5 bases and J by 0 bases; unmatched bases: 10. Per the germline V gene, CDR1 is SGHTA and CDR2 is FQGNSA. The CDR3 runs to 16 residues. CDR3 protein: CASSPRRDYVSYEQYF. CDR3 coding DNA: TGTGCCAGCAGCCCGCGCCGGGACTACGTCTCCTACGAGCAGTACTTC.

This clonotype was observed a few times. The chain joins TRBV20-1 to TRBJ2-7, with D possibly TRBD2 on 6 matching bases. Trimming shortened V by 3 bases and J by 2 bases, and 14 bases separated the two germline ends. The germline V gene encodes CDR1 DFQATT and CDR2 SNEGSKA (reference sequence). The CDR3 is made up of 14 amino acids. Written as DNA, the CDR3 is TGCAGTGCTAGTAAGGTAGCGGATACCTACGAGCAGTACTTC. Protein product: CSASKVADTYEQYF.

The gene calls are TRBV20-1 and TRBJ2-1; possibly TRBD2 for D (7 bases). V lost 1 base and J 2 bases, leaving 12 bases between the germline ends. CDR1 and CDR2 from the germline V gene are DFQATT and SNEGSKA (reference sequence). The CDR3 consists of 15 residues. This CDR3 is CSARGGGRTYNEQFF. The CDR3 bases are TGCAGTGCTAGAGGGGGGGGGCGAACCTACAATGAGCAGTTCTTC.

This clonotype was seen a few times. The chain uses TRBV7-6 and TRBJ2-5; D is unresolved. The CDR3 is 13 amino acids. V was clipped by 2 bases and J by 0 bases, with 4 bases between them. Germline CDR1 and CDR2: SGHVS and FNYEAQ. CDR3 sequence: CASSLLYQETQYF. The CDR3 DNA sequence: TGTGCCAGCAGCTTACTGTACCAAGAGACCCAGTACTTC.

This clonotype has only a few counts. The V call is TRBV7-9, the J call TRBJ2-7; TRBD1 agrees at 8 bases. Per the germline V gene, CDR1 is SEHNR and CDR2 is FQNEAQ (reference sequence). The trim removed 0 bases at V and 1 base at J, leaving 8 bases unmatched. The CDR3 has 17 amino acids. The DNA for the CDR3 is TGTGCCAGCAGCTTAGCGCGGTACAGGGGGATTTCCTACGAGCAGTACTTC. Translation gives CASSLARYRGISYEQYF.

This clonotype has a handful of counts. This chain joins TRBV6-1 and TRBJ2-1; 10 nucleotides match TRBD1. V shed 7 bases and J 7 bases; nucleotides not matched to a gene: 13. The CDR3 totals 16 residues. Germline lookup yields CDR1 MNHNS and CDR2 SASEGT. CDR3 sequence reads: CASKTPGTGVGNEQFF. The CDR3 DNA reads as TGTGCCAGCAAAACCCCCGGGACAGGGGTAGGGAATGAGCAGTTCTTC.

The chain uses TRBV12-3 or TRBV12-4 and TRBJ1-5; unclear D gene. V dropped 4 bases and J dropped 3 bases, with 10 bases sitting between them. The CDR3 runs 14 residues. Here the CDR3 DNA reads TGTGCCAGCAGTTACGGGGTTATCAATCAGCCCCAGCATTTT. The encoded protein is CASSYGVINQPQHF.

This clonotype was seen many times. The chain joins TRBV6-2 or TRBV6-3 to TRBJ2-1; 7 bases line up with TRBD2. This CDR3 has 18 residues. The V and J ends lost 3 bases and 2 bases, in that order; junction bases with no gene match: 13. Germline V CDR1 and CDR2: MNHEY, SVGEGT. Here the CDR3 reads CASSYGPPGLGAYNEQFF. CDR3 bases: TGTGCCAGCAGTTATGGTCCCCCAGGACTAGGAGCCTACAATGAGCAGTTCTTC.

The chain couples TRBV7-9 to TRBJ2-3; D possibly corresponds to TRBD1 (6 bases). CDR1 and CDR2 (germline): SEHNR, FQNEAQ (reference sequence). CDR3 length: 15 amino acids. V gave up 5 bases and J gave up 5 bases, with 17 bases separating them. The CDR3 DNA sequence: TGTGCCAGCAGCACAGCACAGGGTACGGGAGATACGCAGTATTTT. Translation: CASSTAQGTGDTQYF.

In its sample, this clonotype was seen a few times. The CDR3, as DNA: TGCGCCAGCAGCTTACCCGCGACGGGCACAGCGAACACCGGGGAGCTGTTTTTT. This gives the protein CASSLPATGTANTGELFF. This chain joins TRBV5-1 and TRBJ2-2; D is unresolved. Germline CDR1 and CDR2: SGHRS and YFSETQ. The CDR3 is made up of 18 amino acids. Trimming removed 2 bases at V and 0 bases at J, with 17 bases between.

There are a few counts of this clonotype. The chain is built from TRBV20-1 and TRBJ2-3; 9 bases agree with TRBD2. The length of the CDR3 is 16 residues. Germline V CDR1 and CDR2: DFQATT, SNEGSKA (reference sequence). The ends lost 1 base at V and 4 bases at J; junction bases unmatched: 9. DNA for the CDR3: TGCAGTGCTAGAGGAGAAAATAGCGGGAGACCAGATACGCAGTATTTT. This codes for CSARGENSGRPDTQYF.